This T cell receptor (beta chain) is drawn from a study of T cell changes during pregnancy in multiple sclerosis. Some clones are missing from TCRdb's copy, which holds only in-frame ones; the method was immunoSEQ multiplex PCR. The table includes fewer than 65,000 clones, 90% to 95% detected once. Germline loops: CDR1 MNHNY, CDR2 SVGAGI (reference sequence). The CDR3 length is 16 residues. Trimming at V came to 4 bases and at J to 5 bases, leaving 9 bases not matched to a gene. The chain recombines TRBV6-6 with TRBJ2-3; 10 bases match TRBD2. This specimen consisted of peripheral blood, obtained before pregnancy. This receptor was obtained from a female donor with multiple sclerosis, enrolled in a pregnancy study. The CDR3 DNA reads as TGTGCCAGCAGTTCCAAGCGGGGGGGCCGGGGAGATACGCAGTATTTT. This gives the protein CASSSKRGGRGDTQYF.